This T cell receptor (beta chain) was found in a study of cytomegalovirus exposure and HLA in healthy donors. Study overall: Out of a few hundred genotyped donors, about 81% belonged to the Caucasian-associated ancestry cluster. Findings of the study overall: Earlier analysis yielded a pattern in which most TCR beta V segments were productive about 87% or about 30% of the time.

It was with 60 Vbeta and 13 Jbeta primers that the PCR ran. The assay was immunoSEQ multiplex PCR, and TCRdb's table has in-frame clones only and misses some. The data contain over 150,000 clones, 70% to 75% of them singletons. Healthy bone marrow donors made up the cohort. Comment on this clone: Its antigen is unidentified.

The sequenced material came from PBMCs. This receptor was obtained from a man aged 25 to 40 in good health and CMV-seropositive.

The CDR3 DNA is TGTGCCAGCAGTTACACTTACAGGGGGCATAATGAAAAACTGTTTTTT. It translates to CASSYTYRGHNEKLFF. V is TRBV6-5 and J is TRBJ1-4, with 9 bases fitting TRBD1. CDR1 and CDR2 from the germline V gene are MNHEY and SVGAGI. V gave up 2 bases and J gave up 4 bases; unmatched junction bases: 5. CDR3 size: 16 residues.